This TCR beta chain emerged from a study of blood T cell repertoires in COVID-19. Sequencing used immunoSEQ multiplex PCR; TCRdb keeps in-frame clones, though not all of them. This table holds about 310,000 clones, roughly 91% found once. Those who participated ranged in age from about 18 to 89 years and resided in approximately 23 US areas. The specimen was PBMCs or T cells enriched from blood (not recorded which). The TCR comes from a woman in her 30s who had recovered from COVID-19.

As DNA, the CDR3 is TGTGCCAGTAGTCCTCTCCTGAGAGGCCAGGGTGGCTACACCTTC. Its protein is CASSPLLRGQGGYTF. The chain combines TRBV19 with TRBJ1-2; D may be TRBD1 (5 bases). The V end was cut by 5 bases, the J end by 7 bases, with 20 bases between. There are 15 residues in the CDR3. Germline CDR1 reads LNHDA; CDR2 reads SQIVND (reference sequence).